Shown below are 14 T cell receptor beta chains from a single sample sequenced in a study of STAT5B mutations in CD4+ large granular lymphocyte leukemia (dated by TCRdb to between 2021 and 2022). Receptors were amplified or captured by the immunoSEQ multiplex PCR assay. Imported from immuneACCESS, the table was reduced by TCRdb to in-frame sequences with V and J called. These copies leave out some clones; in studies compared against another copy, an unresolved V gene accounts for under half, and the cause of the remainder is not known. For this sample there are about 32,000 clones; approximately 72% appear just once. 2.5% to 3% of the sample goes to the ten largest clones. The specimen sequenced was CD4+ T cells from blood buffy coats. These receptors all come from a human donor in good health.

This CDR3 reads CASSPNSGGATDTQYF. The CDR3 DNA reads TGTGCCAGCAGCCCGAACAGCGGGGGGGCCACAGATACGCAGTATTTT. The genes are TRBV4-2 and TRBJ2-3; 10 bases line up with TRBD2. The junction had 6 bases not matched to a gene; V was cut back by 4 bases and J by 2 bases. Per germline, CDR1 LGHNA and CDR2 YNFKEQ. CDR3 length: 16 amino acids.

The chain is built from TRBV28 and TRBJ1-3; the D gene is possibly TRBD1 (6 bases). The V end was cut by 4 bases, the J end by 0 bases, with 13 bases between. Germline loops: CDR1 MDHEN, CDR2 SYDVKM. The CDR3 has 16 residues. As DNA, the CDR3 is TGTGCCAGCAGTTCTACAGGGATCAACTCTGGAAACACCATATATTTT. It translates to CASSSTGINSGNTIYF.

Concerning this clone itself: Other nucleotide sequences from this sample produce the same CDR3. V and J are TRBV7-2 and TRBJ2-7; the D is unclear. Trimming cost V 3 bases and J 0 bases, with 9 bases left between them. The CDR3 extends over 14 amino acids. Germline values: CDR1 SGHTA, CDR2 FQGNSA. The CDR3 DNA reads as TGTGCCAGCAGCTTCTCTCGTGACTCCTACGAGCAGTACTTC. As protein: CASSFSRDSYEQYF.

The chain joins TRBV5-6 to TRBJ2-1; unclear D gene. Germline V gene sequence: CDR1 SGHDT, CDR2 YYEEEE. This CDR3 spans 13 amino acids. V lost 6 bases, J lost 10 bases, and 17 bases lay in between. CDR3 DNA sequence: TGTGCCAGCACCCCTTGGCCTAGTCGCGAGCAGTTCTTC. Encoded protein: CASTPWPSREQFF.

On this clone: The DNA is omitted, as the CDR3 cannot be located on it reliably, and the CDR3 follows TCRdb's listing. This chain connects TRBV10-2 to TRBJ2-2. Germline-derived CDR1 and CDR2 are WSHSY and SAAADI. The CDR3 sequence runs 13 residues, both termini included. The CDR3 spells CASTVGPGGELFF.

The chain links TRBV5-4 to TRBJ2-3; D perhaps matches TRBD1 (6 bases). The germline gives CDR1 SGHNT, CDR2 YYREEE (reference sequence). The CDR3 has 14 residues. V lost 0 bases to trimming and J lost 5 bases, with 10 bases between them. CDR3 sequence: CASSLGGRGDTQYF. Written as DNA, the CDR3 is TGTGCCAGCAGCTTGGGGGGGCGTGGAGATACGCAGTATTTT. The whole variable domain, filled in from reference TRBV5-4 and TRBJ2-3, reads ETGVTQSPTHLIKTRGQQVTLRCSSQSGHNTVSWYQQALGQGPQFIFQYYREEENGRGNFPPRFSGLQFPNYSSELNVNALELDDSALYLCASSLGGRGDTQYFGPGTRLTVL.

The CDR3, as DNA: TGCGCCAGCAGCTTGGGGCGACAGGGGCTCGAGCAGTACTTC. The encoded protein is CASSLGRQGLEQYF. J is TRBJ2-7 and V is TRBV5-1; the match to TRBD1 covers 8 bases. The CDR3 is 14 amino acids. Germline loops: CDR1 SGHRS, CDR2 YFSETQ. After removal of 0 bases from V and 6 bases from J, the junction contained 5 bases not matched to a gene. Supplemented by reference TRBV5-1 and TRBJ2-7, the full variable domain reads KAGVTQTPRYLIKTRGQQVTLSCSPISGHRSVSWYQQTPGQGLQFLFEYFSETQRNKGNFPGRFSGRQFSNSRSEMNVSTLELGDSALYLCASSLGRQGLEQYFGPGTRLTVT.

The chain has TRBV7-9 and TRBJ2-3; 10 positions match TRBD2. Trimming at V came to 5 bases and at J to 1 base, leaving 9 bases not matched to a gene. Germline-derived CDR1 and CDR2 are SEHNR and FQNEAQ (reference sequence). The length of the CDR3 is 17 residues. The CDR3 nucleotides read TGTGCCAGCAGCCAAGGGGCTAGCGGGAGTGGCACAGATACGCAGTATTTT. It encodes CASSQGASGSGTDTQYF.

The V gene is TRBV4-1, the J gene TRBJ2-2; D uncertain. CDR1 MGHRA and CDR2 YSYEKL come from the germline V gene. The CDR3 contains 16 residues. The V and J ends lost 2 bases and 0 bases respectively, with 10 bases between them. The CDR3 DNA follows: TGCGCCAGCAGCCAACCCGGACGCTCGAACACCGGGGAGCTGTTTTTT. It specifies CASSQPGRSNTGELFF.

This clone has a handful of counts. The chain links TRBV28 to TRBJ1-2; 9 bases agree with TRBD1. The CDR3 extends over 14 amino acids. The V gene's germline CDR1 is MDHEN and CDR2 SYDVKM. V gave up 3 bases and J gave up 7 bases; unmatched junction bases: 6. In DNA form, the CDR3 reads TGTGCCAGCAGTTTGGGACAGGGTAAGGGTGGCTACACCTTC. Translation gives CASSLGQGKGGYTF.

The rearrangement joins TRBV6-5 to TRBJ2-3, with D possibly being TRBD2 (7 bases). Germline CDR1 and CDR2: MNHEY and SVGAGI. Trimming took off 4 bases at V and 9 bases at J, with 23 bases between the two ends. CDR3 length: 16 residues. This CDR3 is CASSSLVAGAQGTQYF. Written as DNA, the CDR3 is TGTGCCAGCAGTTCCCTCGTGGCGGGGGCTCAGGGGACGCAGTATTTT.

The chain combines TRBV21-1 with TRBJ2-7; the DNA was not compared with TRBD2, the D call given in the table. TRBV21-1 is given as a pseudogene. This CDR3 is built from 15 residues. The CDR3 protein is CASSKVGGSSYEQYF. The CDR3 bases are TGTGCCAGCAGCAAAGTCGGTGGGAGTTCCTACGAGCAGTACTTC.

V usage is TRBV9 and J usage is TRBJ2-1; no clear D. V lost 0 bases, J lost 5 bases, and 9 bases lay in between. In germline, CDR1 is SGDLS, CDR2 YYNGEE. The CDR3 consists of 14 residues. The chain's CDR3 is CASSVVPENNEQFF. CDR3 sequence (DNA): TGTGCCAGCAGCGTAGTCCCAGAGAACAATGAGCAGTTCTTC.

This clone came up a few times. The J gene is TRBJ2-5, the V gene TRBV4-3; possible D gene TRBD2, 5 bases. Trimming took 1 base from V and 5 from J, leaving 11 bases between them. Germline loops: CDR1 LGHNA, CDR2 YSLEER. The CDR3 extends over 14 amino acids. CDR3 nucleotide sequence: TGCGCCAGCAGCCAAGCTTTTGGGGAGGAGACCCAGTACTTC. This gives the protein CASSQAFGEETQYF.